Below, 17 T cell receptor beta chains from the same sample are listed, as sequenced in a study of CD8 T cells in Susac syndrome. Random hexamers were used to reverse transcribe an amount of about 0.45 to 1 ug RNA. TCRdb used MiXCR to reprocess the immunoSEQ multiplex PCR reads, holding one entry per CDR3 protein. The data hold about 200,000 distinct CDR3 sequences, with around 95% observed a single time. Sequences were obtained from CD4+ T cells from PBMCs. Receptors originate from a human donor in good health.

The V and J genes are TRBV29-1 and TRBJ1-1, with 8 bases aligning to TRBD1. The germline V gene encodes CDR1 SQVTM and CDR2 ANQGSEA. This CDR3 contains 15 residues. J lost 4 bases, V lost 6 bases, and 13 bases had no gene match. The CDR3 region is CSVEGDRIGGTEAFF. DNA of the CDR3: TGCAGCGTCGAGGGGGACAGGATCGGGGGCACTGAAGCTTTCTTT.

The chain employs TRBV30 and TRBJ2-1; TRBD2 might be the D (6 bases). The CDR3 contains 15 residues. In germline, CDR1 is GTSNPN, CDR2 SVGIG (reference sequence). V was cut by 5 bases and J by 2 bases, with 16 bases left in between. The CDR3 sequence: CAWGGWGNAYNEQFF. The DNA for the CDR3 is TGTGCCTGGGGAGGGTGGGGCAACGCCTACAATGAGCAGTTCTTC.

The chain has TRBV3-1 and TRBJ2-5; 10 positions match TRBD2. The CDR3 is made up of 14 amino acids. The junction had 8 bases not matched to a gene; V was cut back by 4 bases and J by 9 bases. Germline CDR1 and CDR2: LGHDT and YNNKEL (reference sequence). The CDR3 DNA is TGTGCCAGCAGCCCTCGGACTAGCGGCGCGGCCCAGTACTTC. Translating it yields CASSPRTSGAAQYF.

The J gene is TRBJ2-1, the V gene TRBV7-9; D is perhaps TRBD1 or TRBD2 (6 bases each). Germline CDR1 and CDR2: SEHNR and FQNEAQ (reference sequence). The CDR3 runs to 16 residues. Trimming left V 0 bases short and J 6 bases short, with 15 bases between. CDR3 sequence (DNA): TGTGCCAGCAGCTTAGCAAGGCTCAGGGGAGGCAATGAGCAGTTCTTC. Its protein is CASSLARLRGGNEQFF.

The V and J genes are TRBV4-2 and TRBJ1-1, with TRBD1 as a possible D gene (5 bases). This CDR3 spans 16 amino acids. Germline CDR1 reads LGHNA; CDR2 reads YNFKEQ. Trimming left V 1 base short and J 2 bases short, with 14 bases between. CDR3 protein: CASSQGVADSNTEAFF. CDR3 nucleotides: TGTGCCAGCAGCCAAGGGGTAGCCGACAGCAACACTGAAGCTTTCTTT.

This chain joins TRBV5-4 and TRBJ1-1, with D unresolved. Germline V gives CDR1 SGHNT, CDR2 YYREEE (reference sequence). Trimming stripped 3 bases from V and 1 base from J, with 7 bases between. The CDR3 totals 13 residues. CDR3 in amino acids: CASSSQPNTEAFF. In nucleotides, the CDR3 is TGTGCCAGCAGCTCACAGCCGAACACTGAAGCTTTCTTT.

The chain couples TRBV15 to TRBJ1-4, with D possibly matching TRBD1 (5 bases). The germline V and J ends were trimmed by 5 bases and 8 bases, with 15 bases remaining between them. CDR3 length: 14 residues. From germline, CDR1 is LNHNV and CDR2 YYDKDF (reference sequence). This CDR3 reads CATSAGTLREKLFF. The CDR3 nucleotides read TGTGCCACCAGCGCCGGGACGCTTAGAGAAAAACTGTTTTTT.

The rearrangement joins TRBV20-1 to TRBJ2-7; D may be TRBD1 or TRBD2 (5 bases each). Germline V gene lookup returns CDR1 DFQATT and CDR2 SNEGSKA (reference sequence). This CDR3 contains 14 residues. The ends were cut back, 6 bases at V and 3 bases at J, with 18 bases in the middle. The chain's CDR3 is CSARGAGTFYEQYV. The CDR3 DNA sequence: TGCAGTGCCCGAGGAGCCGGGACGTTCTACGAGCAGTACGTC.

V is TRBV6-5 and J is TRBJ1-2; D uncertain. Trimming took 6 bases from V and 9 from J, leaving 17 bases between them. The CDR3 sequence is 13 residues long. Germline values: CDR1 MNHEY, CDR2 SVGAGI. CDR3: CASSTRASPSYTF. The CDR3 DNA reads TGTGCCAGCAGCACCCGGGCCTCCCCAAGCTACACCTTC.

The V and J genes are TRBV20-1 and TRBJ2-7; 9 positions agree with TRBD1. The CDR3 sequence is 15 residues long. The germline CDR1 and CDR2 sequences are DFQATT and SNEGSKA (reference sequence). J gave up 2 bases and V 2 bases, and 7 bases lay outside the gene matches. CDR3 sequence: CSARNPGQGAYEQYF. The CDR3 region has the DNA TGCAGTGCTAGAAATCCGGGACAGGGAGCCTACGAGCAGTACTTC.

This clonotype came up once. This rearrangement joins TRBV29-1 to TRBJ1-1; D uncertain. Germline values: CDR1 SQVTM, CDR2 ANQGSEA. The V end was cut by 5 bases, the J end by 1 base, with 11 bases between. The CDR3 is made up of 13 amino acids. CDR3 nucleotides: TGCAGCGTTTCGGTTGCCTCGAACACTGAAGCTTTCTTT. Residues: CSVSVASNTEAFF.

The CDR3 here is CASSRIRGGTEAFF. The DNA for the CDR3 is TGTGCCAGCAGCCGTATCCGGGGCGGCACTGAAGCTTTCTTT. The chain joins TRBV11-2 to TRBJ1-1; D might be TRBD1 (5 bases). The CDR3 runs to 14 residues. The germline V gene encodes CDR1 SGHAT and CDR2 FQNNGV. V was clipped by 5 bases and J by 4 bases, with 14 bases between them.

The V call is TRBV20-1, the J call TRBJ2-3; D possibly uses TRBD1 or TRBD2 (5 bases each). Germline V gives CDR1 DFQATT, CDR2 SNEGSKA (reference sequence). Trimming cost V 3 bases and J 6 bases, with 16 bases left between them. The length of the CDR3 is 14 residues. CDR3: CSASPGTLLDTQYF. Here the CDR3 DNA reads TGCAGTGCTAGTCCAGGGACGTTATTGGATACGCAGTATTTT.

This sequence joins TRBV7-6 and TRBJ2-3; TRBD2 agrees at 7 bases. Germline V CDR1 and CDR2: SGHVS, FNYEAQ. Trimming removed 5 bases from V and 6 bases from J; junction bases left unmatched: 8. This CDR3 spans 14 amino acids. CDR3 in amino acids: CASSLGLAVDTQYF. The DNA of the CDR3 is TGTGCCAGCAGCCTAGGGCTAGCGGTCGATACGCAGTATTTT.

The chain couples TRBV19 to TRBJ2-5; a weak D match, TRBD2 (6 bases). V was clipped by 5 bases and J by 8 bases, with 15 bases between them. The germline CDR1 and CDR2 sequences are LNHDA and SQIVND (reference sequence). The CDR3 sequence is 13 residues long. CDR3 nucleotides: TGTGCCAGTAGTGATGCGGGGAAGACAACCCAGTACTTC. Translation: CASSDAGKTTQYF.

This chain links TRBV14 with TRBJ1-1; D is perhaps TRBD1 (6 bases). Per the germline V gene, CDR1 is SGHDN and CDR2 is FVKESK. Trimming pared 4 bases from V and 2 bases from J, leaving 11 bases between. CDR3 length: 14 residues. The CDR3 region has the DNA TGTGCCAGCAGCCTATTACAGGGTAACACTGAAGCTTTCTTT. Translation gives CASSLLQGNTEAFF.

This chain connects TRBV3-1 to TRBJ2-3; the D is unclear. Germline V gene data show CDR1 as LGHDT and CDR2 as YNNKEL (reference sequence). Trimming pared 1 base from V and 4 bases from J, leaving 9 bases between. The CDR3 loop spans 14 amino acids. CDR3 loop: CASSQVNWADTQYF. CDR3 bases: TGTGCCAGCAGCCAAGTCAACTGGGCAGATACGCAGTATTTT.